This T cell receptor (beta chain) came from a study of radiotherapy plus CTLA-4 blockade in lung cancer listed by TCRdb under 2018. Context from the whole study: Among enrolled patients, under 20% had an objective response and 25% to 35% reached disease control.

Libraries were built with the immunoSEQ multiplex PCR assay. Here the immuneACCESS table is served through TCRdb, limited to in-frame sequences with V and J called. Missing clones are a known gap in these copies; in checked studies unresolved V genes cover under half, and the rest lacks a known reason. In all, the sample holds 70,000 to 95,000 clones, and over 80% of those were seen once. Clones ranked in the top ten supply just over 14% of the sample. Overall study results and their limits: After treatment with radiotherapy and ipilimumab, TCR clones that came from tumors expanded in the peripheral blood. The strongest predictors of response were reported to be early dynamic shifts in blood T cell clones along with a rise in serum interferon-beta following radiation.

Comments on this clone: The antigen this receptor binds is unknown. Qualities for individual bases were not recorded, and no much larger clone is one base off.

The study tested focal radiation therapy combined with CTLA-4 blockade (ipilimumab) in patients with chemo-refractory metastatic non-small-cell lung cancer. Trimming removed 3 bases from V and 7 bases from J, leaving 16 bases between the germline ends. Measured from the cysteine to the phenylalanine, the CDR3 is 14 residues long. The kept DNA is CDR3 alone, 42 bases in frame from the first base. The germline V gene encodes CDR1 KGHSH and CDR2 LQKENI. The chain is encoded by TRBV18 joined to TRBJ2-7; a tentative D match to TRBD1 spans 6 bases. The source material was peripheral blood, sampled from a patient treated with radiotherapy plus ipilimumab. This sequence was found in a human donor with non-small cell lung cancer that progressed on radiotherapy plus ipilimumab. The DNA sequence is given as TGTGCCAGCTCACCCCCCGCAGGGGTTGGAGAGCAGTACTTC. It is translated as CASSPPAGVGEQYF.